A selection of T cell receptor beta chains follows, all from one sample in a study of T cells in Graves' hyperthyroidism and ophthalmopathy. TCRdb passed the multiplex PCR reads through MiXCR, listing each CDR3 protein once. The sample lists hundreds of thousands of distinct CDR3 sequences, 20% occurring once. The sequencing sample was made of blood. All receptors come from a young man with Graves' ophthalmopathy. Each CDR3 is given with its conserved first and last residue. The D gene is left open where the match is weak. Expanded clones are given a class, and other clones once, few, many or no size at all.

J	size	V	D	DNA	CDR3
TRBJ2-5	many	TRBV3-1	NA	TGTGCCAGCAGCCAAGATCGGCAGGGGGGGAAGACCCAGTACTTC	CASSQDRQGGKTQYF
TRBJ1-4	few	TRBV15	NA	TGTGCCACCAGCAGAGATTCCGGGGCTACTAATGAAAAACTGTTTTTT	CATSRDSGATNEKLFF
TRBJ2-7	many	TRBV11-3	TRBD2	TGTGCCAGCAGCTTAGATGTCCAGCTAGCGGAGATCTACGAGCAGTACTTC	CASSLDVQLAEIYEQYF
TRBJ2-1	NA	TRBV30	TRBD1	TGTGCCTGGAGTGACGGACAGGGTATCGATGAGCAGTTCTTC	CAWSDGQGIDEQFF
TRBJ1-1	few	TRBV2	NA	TGTGCCAGCAGCATATTACCCCCAGGAGAGCTGACAGGACTAAACACTGAAGCTTTCTTT	CASSILPPGELTGLNTEAFF
TRBJ2-3	NA	TRBV11-3	NA	TGTGCCAGCAGCTTCGGCCAAGACACAGATACGCAGTATTTT	CASSFGQDTDTQYF
TRBJ1-2	NA	TRBV12-3/TRBV12-4	NA	TGTGCCAGCAGTACCCGAACAGGATTGGAAGGCTACACCTTC	CASSTRTGLEGYTF
TRBJ2-3	many	TRBV29-1	TRBD2	TGCAGCGTTCCCGTCGTGGCGGGAGGCCGCCCAGATACGCAGTATTTT	CSVPVVAGGRPDTQYF
TRBJ2-3	few	TRBV7-2	TRBD2	TGTGCCAGCAGCTCCCGATTGACCGGGACTAGCGGGAGGGTCACAGATACGCAGTATTTT	CASSSRLTGTSGRVTDTQYF
TRBJ2-3	once	TRBV2	TRBD2	TGTGCCAATTTAGCGGGAGCGGGCACAGATACGCAGTATTTT	CANLAGAGTDTQYF
TRBJ2-7	NA	TRBV7-9	NA	TGTGCCAGCAGCTTAGCGCCAGGTTATAACGAGCAGTACTTC	CASSLAPGYNEQYF
TRBJ2-3	NA	TRBV7-2	TRBD2	TGTGCCAGCAGCTTAGCGCAGGGGCTAGCGGGAGGGCCTGTGACAGATACGCAGTATTTT	CASSLAQGLAGGPVTDTQYF
TRBJ1-1	NA	TRBV4-2	NA	TGTGCCAGCAGCCAAGATCTATTTGGGTCTGGCAGGGCACAAAGAGCTTTCTTT	CASSQDLFGSGRAQRAFF
TRBJ1-2	NA	TRBV3-1	TRBD1	TGTGCCAGCAGCCAATCTGACAGGGGGCATGGCTACACCTTC	CASSQSDRGHGYTF
TRBJ2-1	NA	TRBV5-1	TRBD2	TGCGCCAGCAGCTTGGCGGGACTAGCGGCGAACAATGAGCAGTTCTTC	CASSLAGLAANNEQFF
TRBJ2-2	many	TRBV2	NA	TGTGCCAGCAGTGCCCCGCAGGGTAACACCGGGGAGCTGTTTTTT	CASSAPQGNTGELFF
TRBJ2-7	NA	TRBV10-2	NA	TGCGCCAGCAGTGAGAATACAGACTCCTACGAGCAGTACTTC	CASSENTDSYEQYF
TRBJ1-6	many	TRBV12-3/TRBV12-4	NA	TGTGCCAGCAGTCCCCCACACTTAACCCTCCACTTT	CASSPPHLTLHF
TRBJ2-5	NA	TRBV6-1	NA	TGTGCCAGCAGTGAAGCGTTCGGCGGGCATCAAGAGACCCAGTACTTC	CASSEAFGGHQETQYF
TRBJ1-1	few	TRBV19	NA	TGTGCCAGTAGTATCCCCAGTGCTGAAGCTTTCTTT	CASSIPSAEAFF
TRBJ2-5	many	TRBV28	NA	TGTGCCAGCAGAAATTACCAAGAGACCCAGTACTTC	CASRNYQETQYF
TRBJ1-2	few	TRBV4-1	TRBD1	TGCGCCAGCAGCCAAGTTTATCAGGGGGACCATGGCTACACCTTC	CASSQVYQGDHGYTF
TRBJ1-1	many	TRBV30	NA	TGTGCCTGGAGTCCGCCGGGAGCCAAGAACACTGAAGCTTTCTTT	CAWSPPGAKNTEAFF